A selection of T cell receptor beta chains follows, all from one sample in a study of regulatory T cells in long-lasting Graves disease. TCRdb re-called the multiplex PCR reads with MiXCR, one entry per CDR3 protein. Of 350,000 to 500,000 distinct CDR3 sequences in the sample, about a sixth were seen once. These same records also appear under a second study, on T cells in Graves' hyperthyroidism and ophthalmopathy.

The sample here was peripheral blood mononuclear cells (PBMCs), taken at new diagnosis, from a patient treated with antithyroid drugs. The origin of the receptors is a woman under 30 with Graves disease. CDR3s include the opening cysteine and the closing phenylalanine or tryptophan. The D gene is left open where the match is weak. Rows give clone size only sometimes, using once, few, many, or a class for an expanded clone.

j_gene,abundance,v_gene,d_gene,CDR3aa,CDR3nt
TRBJ2-4,many,TRBV7-2,-,CASSLWASTEKNIQYF,TGTGCCAGCAGCTTATGGGCGTCGACAGAAAAAAACATTCAGTACTTC
TRBJ2-5,few,TRBV11-1,-,CASRTNRDSQETQYF,TGTGCCAGCAGAACCAACCGGGACTCACAAGAGACCCAGTACTTC
TRBJ2-1,many,TRBV29-1,-,CSVRDGTRHNEQFF,TGCAGCGTTCGGGACGGGACGCGCCACAATGAGCAGTTCTTC
TRBJ2-2,few,TRBV27,-,CASSLYLSGNTGELFF,TGTGCCAGCAGTTTATACCTTAGCGGGAACACCGGGGAGCTGTTTTTT
TRBJ2-7,few,TRBV6-1,TRBD1,CASGQGPTYEQYF,TGTGCCAGCGGACAGGGACCCACCTACGAGCAGTACTTC
TRBJ2-1,many,TRBV20-1,-,CSAAGRSYNEQFF,TGCAGTGCCGCGGGACGGAGTTACAATGAGCAGTTCTTC
TRBJ2-7,many,TRBV27,-,CASSPPGLTEQYF,TGTGCCAGCAGTCCCCCCGGCTTGACCGAGCAGTACTTC
TRBJ2-7,many,TRBV29-1,-,CSVNRRDGSSYEQYF,TGCAGCGTGAACCGCCGGGACGGAAGCTCCTACGAGCAGTACTTC
TRBJ2-7,-,TRBV28,-,CASSLGGAGGPRTEQYF,TGTGCCAGCAGTTTAGGGGGGGCTGGCGGGCCTAGGACGGAGCAGTACTTC
TRBJ1-2,many,TRBV12-3/TRBV12-4,-,CASSPPTAYGYTF,TGTGCCAGCAGTCCCCCCACGGCCTATGGCTACACCTTC
TRBJ2-3,many,TRBV10-3,-,CAISERAEADTQYF,TGTGCCATCAGTGAGCGGGCGGAGGCAGATACGCAGTATTTT
TRBJ1-6,-,TRBV12-3/TRBV12-4,TRBD1,CASSLGITGGLAPLHF,TGTGCCAGCAGTTTAGGAATCACAGGGGGTTTGGCACCCCTCCACTTT
TRBJ1-1,few,TRBV6-1,-,CASRLGGPNTEAFF,TGTGCCAGCAGATTGGGGGGCCCAAACACTGAAGCTTTCTTT
TRBJ2-5,many,TRBV5-5,-,CASSLGEAASQETQYF,TGTGCCAGCAGCTTAGGAGAGGCAGCAAGCCAAGAGACCCAGTACTTC
TRBJ1-3,-,TRBV18,-,CASSPPTLSGNTIYF,TGTGCCAGCTCACCACCCACCCTCTCTGGAAACACCATATATTTT
TRBJ2-7,many,TRBV4-1,-,CASSQQLGPTHEQYF,TGCGCCAGCAGCCAACAGTTGGGACCTACCCACGAGCAGTACTTC